This T cell receptor (beta chain) was retrieved from a study of cytomegalovirus exposure and HLA in healthy donors. Points on this clone: Its antigen is currently unknown.

This CDR3 comprises 15 residues. Trimming left V 5 bases short and J 2 bases short, with 16 bases between. Looked up from germline, CDR1 is SGHAT and CDR2 is FQDESV (reference sequence). Primers: 60 Vbeta forward and 13 Jbeta reverse. Profiling relied on immunoSEQ multiplex PCR, and the TCRdb table lists in-frame clones only, not all of them. The table records 150,000 to 200,000 clones, roughly 78% of them present only once. Whole-study results and caveats: In a later analysis, HLA-associated beta chains showed higher expansion and lower generation probabilities than comparable chains. Rates of TCR association differed by HLA locus in a later analysis, with DRB1 highest and HLA-C lowest. Confirmation was obtained in vitro that a few CMV-associated chains are specific for CMV antigens. Despite most TCR sequences being rare, some public TCRs occurred in many donors.

The sequenced sample consisted of PBMCs. J is TRBJ2-7 and V is TRBV11-1, with a weak D call TRBD2 (6 bases). This clonotype was sampled from a boy between 10 and 17 years old in good health and CMV-seronegative. The CDR3, as DNA: TGTGCCAGCAGCGGGGACTCCGGAGGGACCTACGAGCAGTACTTC. It encodes CASSGDSGGTYEQYF.